This T cell receptor beta chain was profiled in a study of blood T cell repertoires in COVID-19. Assay used: immunoSEQ multiplex PCR; TCRdb lists only in-frame clones, some missing. The table includes more than 150,000 clones, over 75% detected once. The CDR3 length is 12 residues. V trimming: 7 bases; J trimming: 9 bases; junction bases outside the gene matches: 6. Per germline, CDR1 LNHDA and CDR2 SQIVND (reference sequence). The TCR comes from a man in his forties or fifties who had recovered from COVID-19. The specimen sequenced was PBMCs or T cells enriched from blood (not recorded which). The rearrangement joins TRBV19 to TRBJ2-1, with 7 bases identical to TRBD2. CDR3 protein: CASNGLDSEQFF. In nucleotides, the CDR3 is TGTGCCAGTAACGGACTAGACAGTGAGCAGTTCTTC.